This T cell receptor (beta chain) emerged from a study of blood T cell repertoires in COVID-19. Using immunoSEQ multiplex PCR, the repertoire was profiled, and TCRdb retains in-frame clones only, with some absent. This table holds about 230,000 clones, roughly 88% found once. Germline CDR1 reads SGHTA; CDR2 reads FQGNSA. CDR3 size: 16 residues. V was clipped by 5 bases and J by 0 bases; unmatched bases: 5. The sequencing sample was made of PBMCs or T cells enriched from blood (not recorded which). This clonotype originated in a woman in her thirties or forties with acute COVID-19. The chain joins TRBV7-2 to TRBJ2-2; 8 nucleotides match TRBD2. The DNA for the CDR3 is TGTGCCAGCAGCCCCCAACTAGCGGCGAACACCGGGGAGCTGTTTTTT. Its translation: CASSPQLAANTGELFF.